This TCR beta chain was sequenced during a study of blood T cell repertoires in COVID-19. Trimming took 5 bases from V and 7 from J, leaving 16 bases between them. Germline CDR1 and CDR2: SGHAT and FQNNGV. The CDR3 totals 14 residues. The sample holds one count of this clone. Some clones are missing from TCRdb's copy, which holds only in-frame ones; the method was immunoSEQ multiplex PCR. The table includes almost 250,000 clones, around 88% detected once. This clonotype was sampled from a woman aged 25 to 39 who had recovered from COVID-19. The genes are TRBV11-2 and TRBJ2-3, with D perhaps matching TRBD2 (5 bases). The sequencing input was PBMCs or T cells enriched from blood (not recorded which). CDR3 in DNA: TGTGCCAGCAGCATAGTTAGCGATTTGAATACGCAGTATTTT. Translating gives CASSIVSDLNTQYF.